This T cell receptor beta chain is from a study of long-term antiretroviral therapy in people with HIV. General study points: Older ART regimens may have been in use when blood was drawn between about 2003 and 2017.

Running of the v3.0 immunoSEQ assay took place at survey level. Libraries were prepared by immunoSEQ multiplex PCR; TCRdb keeps only in-frame clonotypes and omits some of them. The table shows about 33,000 clones, with 65% to 80% occurring only once. This clone was observed a few times. Its specificity is not known. Germline loops: CDR1 LGHNA, CDR2 YNFKEQ. Trimming at V came to 1 base and at J to 4 bases, leaving 5 bases not matched to a gene. The CDR3 is 15 residues long. Every HIV-positive participant received treatment in the United States. Sequenced material: unsorted PBMCs, taken 2 years after starting antiretroviral therapy. This receptor was obtained from a woman aged 45-65 years with HIV. This chain uses TRBV4-2 with TRBJ1-2; 8 positions agree with TRBD1. CDR3 bases: TGTGCCAGCAGCCAAGCGGACAGGGCTGGCTATGGCTACACCTTC. Its translation: CASSQADRAGYGYTF.